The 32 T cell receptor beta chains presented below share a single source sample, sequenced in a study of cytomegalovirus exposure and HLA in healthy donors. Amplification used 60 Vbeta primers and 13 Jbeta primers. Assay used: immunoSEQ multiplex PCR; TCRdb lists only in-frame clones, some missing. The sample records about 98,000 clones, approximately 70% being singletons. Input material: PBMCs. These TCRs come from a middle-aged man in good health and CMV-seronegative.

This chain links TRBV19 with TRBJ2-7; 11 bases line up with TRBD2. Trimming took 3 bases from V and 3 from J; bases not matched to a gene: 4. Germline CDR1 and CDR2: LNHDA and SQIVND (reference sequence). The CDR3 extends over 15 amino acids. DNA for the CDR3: TGTGCCAGTAGTATCGTTAGCGGGGGGGTCTACGAGCAGTACTTC. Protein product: CASSIVSGGVYEQYF. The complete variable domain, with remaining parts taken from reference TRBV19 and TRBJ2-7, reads DGGITQSPKYLFRKEGQNVTLSCEQNLNHDAMYWYRQDPGQGLRLIYYSQIVNDFQKGDIAEGYSVSREKKESFPLTVTSAQKNPTAFYLCASSIVSGGVYEQYFGPGTRLTVT.

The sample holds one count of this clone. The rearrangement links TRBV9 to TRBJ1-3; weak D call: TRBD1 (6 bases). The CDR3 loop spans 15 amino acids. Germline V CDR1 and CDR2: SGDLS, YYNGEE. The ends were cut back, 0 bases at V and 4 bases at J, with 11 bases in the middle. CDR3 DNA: TGTGCCAGCAGCGTAGGCCCAGGGGTCGGAAACACCATATATTTT. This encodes CASSVGPGVGNTIYF.

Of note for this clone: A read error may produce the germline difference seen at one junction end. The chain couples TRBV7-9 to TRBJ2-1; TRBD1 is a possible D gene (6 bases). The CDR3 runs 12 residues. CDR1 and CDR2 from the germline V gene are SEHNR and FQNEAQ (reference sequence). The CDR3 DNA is TGTTCCAGCAGCTCACAGGGCAATGAGCAGTTCTTC. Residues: CSSSSQGNEQFF.

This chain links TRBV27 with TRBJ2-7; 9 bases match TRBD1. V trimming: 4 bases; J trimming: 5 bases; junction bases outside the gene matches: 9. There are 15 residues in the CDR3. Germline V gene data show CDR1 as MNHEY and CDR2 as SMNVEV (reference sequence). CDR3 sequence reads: CASSSPGQGFDEQYF. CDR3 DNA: TGTGCCAGCAGTTCTCCGGGACAGGGTTTCGACGAGCAGTACTTC.

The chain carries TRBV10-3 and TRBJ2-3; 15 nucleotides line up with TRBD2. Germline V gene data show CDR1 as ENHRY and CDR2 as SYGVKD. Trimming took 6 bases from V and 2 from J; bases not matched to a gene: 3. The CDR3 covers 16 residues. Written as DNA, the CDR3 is TGTGCCATCAGCGGACTAGCGGGAGGGTCCACAGATACGCAGTATTTT. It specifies CAISGLAGGSTDTQYF.

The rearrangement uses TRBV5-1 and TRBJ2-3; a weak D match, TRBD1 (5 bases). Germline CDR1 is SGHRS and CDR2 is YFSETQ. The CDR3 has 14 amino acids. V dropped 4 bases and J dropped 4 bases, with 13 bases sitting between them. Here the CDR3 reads CASSPPGFSDTQYF. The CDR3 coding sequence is TGCGCCAGCAGCCCCCCAGGGTTTTCAGATACGCAGTATTTT.

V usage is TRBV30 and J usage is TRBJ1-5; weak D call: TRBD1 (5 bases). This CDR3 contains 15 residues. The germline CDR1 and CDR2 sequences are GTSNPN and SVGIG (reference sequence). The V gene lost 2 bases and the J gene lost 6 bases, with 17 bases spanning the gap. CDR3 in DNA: TGTGCCTGGAGTCCCCCGGCGGCAGGGCTTCAGCCCCAGCATTTT. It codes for CAWSPPAAGLQPQHF.

As DNA, the CDR3 is TGTGCCAGCAGCGCTCAGGGGAGCTATGGCTACACCTTC. Translation gives CASSAQGSYGYTF. The genes are TRBV7-9 and TRBJ1-2, with D perhaps TRBD1 (6 bases). Per the germline V gene, CDR1 is SEHNR and CDR2 is FQNEAQ (reference sequence). Trimming stripped 5 bases from V and 4 bases from J, with 11 bases between. This CDR3 contains 13 residues.

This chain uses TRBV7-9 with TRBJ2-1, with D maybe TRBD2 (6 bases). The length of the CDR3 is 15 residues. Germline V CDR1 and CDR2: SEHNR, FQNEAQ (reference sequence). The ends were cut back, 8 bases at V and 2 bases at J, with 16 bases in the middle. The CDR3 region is CASRQEGRAYNEQFF. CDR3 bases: TGTGCCAGCCGGCAGGAGGGGCGGGCCTACAATGAGCAGTTCTTC.

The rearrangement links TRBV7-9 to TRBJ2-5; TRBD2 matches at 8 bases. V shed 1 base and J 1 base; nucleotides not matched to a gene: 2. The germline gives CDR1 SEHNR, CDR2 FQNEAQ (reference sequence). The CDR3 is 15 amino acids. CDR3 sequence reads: CASSLGTSSQETQYF. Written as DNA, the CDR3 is TGTGCCAGCAGCTTAGGGACTAGCTCCCAAGAGACCCAGTACTTC.

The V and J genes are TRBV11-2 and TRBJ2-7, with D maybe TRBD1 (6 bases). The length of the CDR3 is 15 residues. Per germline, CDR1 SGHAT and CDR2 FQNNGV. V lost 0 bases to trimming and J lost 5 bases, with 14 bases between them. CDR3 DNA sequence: TGTGCCAGCAGCTTAGACACAGGGTATGGAGACGAGCAGTACTTC. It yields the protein CASSLDTGYGDEQYF.

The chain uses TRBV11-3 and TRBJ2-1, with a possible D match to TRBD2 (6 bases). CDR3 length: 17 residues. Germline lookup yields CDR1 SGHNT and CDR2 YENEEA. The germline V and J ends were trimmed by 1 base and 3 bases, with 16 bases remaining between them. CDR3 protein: CASSLGTGTRFYNEQFF. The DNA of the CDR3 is TGTGCCAGCAGCTTAGGAACCGGGACTCGATTCTACAATGAGCAGTTCTTC.

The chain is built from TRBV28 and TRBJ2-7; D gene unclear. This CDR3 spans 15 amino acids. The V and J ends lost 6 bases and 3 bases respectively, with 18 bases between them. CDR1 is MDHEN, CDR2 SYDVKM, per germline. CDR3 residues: CASSLTRRPFYEQYF. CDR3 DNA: TGTGCCAGCAGCTTGACTCGACGTCCTTTCTACGAGCAGTACTTC.

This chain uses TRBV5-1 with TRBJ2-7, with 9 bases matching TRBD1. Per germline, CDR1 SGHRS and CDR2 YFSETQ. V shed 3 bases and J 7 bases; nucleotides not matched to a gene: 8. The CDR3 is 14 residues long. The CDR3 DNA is TGCGCCAGCAGCTCCCATGACAGGGGGGGAGAGCAGTACTTC. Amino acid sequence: CASSSHDRGGEQYF.

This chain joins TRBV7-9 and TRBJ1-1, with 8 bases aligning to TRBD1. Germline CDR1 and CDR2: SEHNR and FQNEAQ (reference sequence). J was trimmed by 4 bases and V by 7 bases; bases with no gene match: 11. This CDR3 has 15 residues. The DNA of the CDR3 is TGTGCCAGCATGGGGCCCGGACAGGGCATCACTGAAGCTTTCTTT. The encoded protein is CASMGPGQGITEAFF.

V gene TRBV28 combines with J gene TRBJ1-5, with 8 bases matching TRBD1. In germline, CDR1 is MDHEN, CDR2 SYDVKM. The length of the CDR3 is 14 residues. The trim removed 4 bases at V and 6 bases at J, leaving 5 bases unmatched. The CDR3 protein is CASSSPQGAQPQHF. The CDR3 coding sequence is TGTGCCAGCAGTTCCCCTCAGGGGGCTCAGCCCCAGCATTTT.

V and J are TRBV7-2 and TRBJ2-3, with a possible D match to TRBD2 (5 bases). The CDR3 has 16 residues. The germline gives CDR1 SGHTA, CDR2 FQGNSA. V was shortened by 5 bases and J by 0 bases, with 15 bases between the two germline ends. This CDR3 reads CASSPRRGSSTDTQYF. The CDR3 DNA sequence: TGTGCCAGCAGCCCCCGCCGGGGTTCGAGCACAGATACGCAGTATTTT.

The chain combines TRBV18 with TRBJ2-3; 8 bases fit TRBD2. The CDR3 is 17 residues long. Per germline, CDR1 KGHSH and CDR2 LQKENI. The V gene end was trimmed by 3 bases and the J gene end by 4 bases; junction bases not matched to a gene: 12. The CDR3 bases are TGTGCCAGCTCACCCCTGGGGGCAGCGGGGGTCTCAGATACGCAGTATTTT. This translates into CASSPLGAAGVSDTQYF.

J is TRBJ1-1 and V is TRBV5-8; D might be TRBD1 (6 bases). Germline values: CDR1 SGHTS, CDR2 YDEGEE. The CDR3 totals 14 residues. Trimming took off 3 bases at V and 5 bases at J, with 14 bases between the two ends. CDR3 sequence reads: CASSSQQGWTEAFF. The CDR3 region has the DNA TGTGCCAGCAGCTCCCAACAGGGATGGACTGAAGCTTTCTTT.

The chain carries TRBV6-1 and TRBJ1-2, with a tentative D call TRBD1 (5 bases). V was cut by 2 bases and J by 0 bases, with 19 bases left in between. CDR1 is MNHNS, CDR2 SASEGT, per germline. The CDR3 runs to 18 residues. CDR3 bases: TGTGCCAGCAGTGAAACTAACAGGCCTGTTTTTACTAACTATGGCTACACCTTC. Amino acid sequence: CASSETNRPVFTNYGYTF.

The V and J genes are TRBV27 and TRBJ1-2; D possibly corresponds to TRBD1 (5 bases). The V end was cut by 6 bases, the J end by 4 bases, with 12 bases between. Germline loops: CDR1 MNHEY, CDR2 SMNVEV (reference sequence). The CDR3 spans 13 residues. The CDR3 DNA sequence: TGTGCCAGCAGCGACGGGGGAGGCTATGGCTACACCTTC. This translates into CASSDGGGYGYTF.

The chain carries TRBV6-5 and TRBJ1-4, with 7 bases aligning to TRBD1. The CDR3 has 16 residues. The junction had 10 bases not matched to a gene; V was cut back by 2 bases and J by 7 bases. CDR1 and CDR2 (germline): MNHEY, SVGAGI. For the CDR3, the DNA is TGTGCCAGCAGTTACCCCAGGACAGGATCTCCTGAAAAACTGTTTTTT. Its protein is CASSYPRTGSPEKLFF.

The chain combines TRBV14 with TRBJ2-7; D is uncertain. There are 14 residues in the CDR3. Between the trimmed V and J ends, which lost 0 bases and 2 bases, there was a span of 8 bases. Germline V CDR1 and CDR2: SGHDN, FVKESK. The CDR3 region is CASSQEGRAYEQYF. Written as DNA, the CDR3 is TGTGCCAGCAGCCAAGAAGGCCGGGCCTACGAGCAGTACTTC.

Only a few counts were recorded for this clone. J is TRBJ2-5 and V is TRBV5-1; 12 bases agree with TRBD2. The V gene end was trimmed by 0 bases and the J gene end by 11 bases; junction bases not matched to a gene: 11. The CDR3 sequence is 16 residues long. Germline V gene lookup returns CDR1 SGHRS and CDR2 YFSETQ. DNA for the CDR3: TGCGCCAGCAGCTTGGACGGGACTAGCGGGTCCCGAGAGCAGTACTTC. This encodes CASSLDGTSGSREQYF.

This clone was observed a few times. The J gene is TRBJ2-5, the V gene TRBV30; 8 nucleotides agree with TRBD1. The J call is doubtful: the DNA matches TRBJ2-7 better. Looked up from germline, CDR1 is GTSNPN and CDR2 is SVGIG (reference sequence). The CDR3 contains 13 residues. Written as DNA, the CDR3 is TGTGCCTGCGACAGGGGACTTACCTACGAGCAGTACTTC. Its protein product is CACDRGLTYEQYF.

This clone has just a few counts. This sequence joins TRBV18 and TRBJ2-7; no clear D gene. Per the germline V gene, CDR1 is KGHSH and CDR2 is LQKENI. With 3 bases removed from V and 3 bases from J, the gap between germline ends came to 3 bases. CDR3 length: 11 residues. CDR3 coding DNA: TGTGCCAGCTCACCCAACTACGAGCAGTACTTC. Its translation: CASSPNYEQYF. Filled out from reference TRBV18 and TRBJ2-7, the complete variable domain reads NAGVMQNPRHLVRRRGQEARLRCSPMKGHSHVYWYRQLPEEGLKFMVYLQKENIIDESGMPKERFSAEFPKEGPSILRIQQVVRGDSAAYFCASSPNYEQYFGPGTRLTVT.

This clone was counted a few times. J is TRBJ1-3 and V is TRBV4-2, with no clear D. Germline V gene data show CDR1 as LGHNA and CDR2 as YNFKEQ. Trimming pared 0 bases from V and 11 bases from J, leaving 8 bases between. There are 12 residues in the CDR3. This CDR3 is CASSQDDYAIYF. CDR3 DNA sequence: TGTGCCAGCAGCCAAGATGACTACGCCATATATTTT.

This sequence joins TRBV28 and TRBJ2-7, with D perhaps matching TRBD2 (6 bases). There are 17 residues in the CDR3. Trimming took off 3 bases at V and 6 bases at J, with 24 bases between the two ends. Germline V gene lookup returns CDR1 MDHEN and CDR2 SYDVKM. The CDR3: CASSFGPAGGATGEQYF. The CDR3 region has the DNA TGTGCCAGCAGTTTCGGGCCAGCGGGCGGAGCGACGGGCGAGCAGTACTTC.

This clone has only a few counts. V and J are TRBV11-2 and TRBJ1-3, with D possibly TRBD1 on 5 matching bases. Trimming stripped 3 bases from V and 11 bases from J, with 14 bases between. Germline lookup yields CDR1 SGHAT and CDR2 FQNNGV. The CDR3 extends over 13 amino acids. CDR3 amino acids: CASSLGPNGAIYF. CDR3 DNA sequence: TGTGCCAGCAGCTTGGGGCCCAATGGGGCCATATATTTT. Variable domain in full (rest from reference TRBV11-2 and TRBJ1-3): EAGVAQSPRYKIIEKRQSVAFWCNPISGHATLYWYQQILGQGPKLLIQFQNNGVVDDSQLPKDRFSAERLKGVDSTLKIQPAKLEDSAVYLCASSLGPNGAIYFGEGSWLTVV.

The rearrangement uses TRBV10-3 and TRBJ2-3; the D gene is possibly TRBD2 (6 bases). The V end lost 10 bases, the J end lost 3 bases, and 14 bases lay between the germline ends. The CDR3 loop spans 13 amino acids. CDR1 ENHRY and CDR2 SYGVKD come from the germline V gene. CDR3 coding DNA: TGTGCCACCTCCCCGGGGGAAACAGATACGCAGTATTTT. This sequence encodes CATSPGETDTQYF.

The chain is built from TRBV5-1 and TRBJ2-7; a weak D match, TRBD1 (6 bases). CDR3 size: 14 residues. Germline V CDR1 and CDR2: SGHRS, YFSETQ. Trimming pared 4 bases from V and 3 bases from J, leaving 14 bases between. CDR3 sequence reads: CASSTQGWGYEQYF. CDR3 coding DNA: TGCGCCAGCAGCACACAGGGTTGGGGCTACGAGCAGTACTTC.

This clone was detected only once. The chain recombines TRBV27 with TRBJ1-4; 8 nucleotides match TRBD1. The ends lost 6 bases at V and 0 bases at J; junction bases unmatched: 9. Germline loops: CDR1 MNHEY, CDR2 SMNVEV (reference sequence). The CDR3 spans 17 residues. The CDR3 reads CASSPSAGGATNEKLFF. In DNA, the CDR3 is TGTGCCAGCAGCCCTTCGGCAGGGGGCGCAACTAATGAAAAACTGTTTTTT.